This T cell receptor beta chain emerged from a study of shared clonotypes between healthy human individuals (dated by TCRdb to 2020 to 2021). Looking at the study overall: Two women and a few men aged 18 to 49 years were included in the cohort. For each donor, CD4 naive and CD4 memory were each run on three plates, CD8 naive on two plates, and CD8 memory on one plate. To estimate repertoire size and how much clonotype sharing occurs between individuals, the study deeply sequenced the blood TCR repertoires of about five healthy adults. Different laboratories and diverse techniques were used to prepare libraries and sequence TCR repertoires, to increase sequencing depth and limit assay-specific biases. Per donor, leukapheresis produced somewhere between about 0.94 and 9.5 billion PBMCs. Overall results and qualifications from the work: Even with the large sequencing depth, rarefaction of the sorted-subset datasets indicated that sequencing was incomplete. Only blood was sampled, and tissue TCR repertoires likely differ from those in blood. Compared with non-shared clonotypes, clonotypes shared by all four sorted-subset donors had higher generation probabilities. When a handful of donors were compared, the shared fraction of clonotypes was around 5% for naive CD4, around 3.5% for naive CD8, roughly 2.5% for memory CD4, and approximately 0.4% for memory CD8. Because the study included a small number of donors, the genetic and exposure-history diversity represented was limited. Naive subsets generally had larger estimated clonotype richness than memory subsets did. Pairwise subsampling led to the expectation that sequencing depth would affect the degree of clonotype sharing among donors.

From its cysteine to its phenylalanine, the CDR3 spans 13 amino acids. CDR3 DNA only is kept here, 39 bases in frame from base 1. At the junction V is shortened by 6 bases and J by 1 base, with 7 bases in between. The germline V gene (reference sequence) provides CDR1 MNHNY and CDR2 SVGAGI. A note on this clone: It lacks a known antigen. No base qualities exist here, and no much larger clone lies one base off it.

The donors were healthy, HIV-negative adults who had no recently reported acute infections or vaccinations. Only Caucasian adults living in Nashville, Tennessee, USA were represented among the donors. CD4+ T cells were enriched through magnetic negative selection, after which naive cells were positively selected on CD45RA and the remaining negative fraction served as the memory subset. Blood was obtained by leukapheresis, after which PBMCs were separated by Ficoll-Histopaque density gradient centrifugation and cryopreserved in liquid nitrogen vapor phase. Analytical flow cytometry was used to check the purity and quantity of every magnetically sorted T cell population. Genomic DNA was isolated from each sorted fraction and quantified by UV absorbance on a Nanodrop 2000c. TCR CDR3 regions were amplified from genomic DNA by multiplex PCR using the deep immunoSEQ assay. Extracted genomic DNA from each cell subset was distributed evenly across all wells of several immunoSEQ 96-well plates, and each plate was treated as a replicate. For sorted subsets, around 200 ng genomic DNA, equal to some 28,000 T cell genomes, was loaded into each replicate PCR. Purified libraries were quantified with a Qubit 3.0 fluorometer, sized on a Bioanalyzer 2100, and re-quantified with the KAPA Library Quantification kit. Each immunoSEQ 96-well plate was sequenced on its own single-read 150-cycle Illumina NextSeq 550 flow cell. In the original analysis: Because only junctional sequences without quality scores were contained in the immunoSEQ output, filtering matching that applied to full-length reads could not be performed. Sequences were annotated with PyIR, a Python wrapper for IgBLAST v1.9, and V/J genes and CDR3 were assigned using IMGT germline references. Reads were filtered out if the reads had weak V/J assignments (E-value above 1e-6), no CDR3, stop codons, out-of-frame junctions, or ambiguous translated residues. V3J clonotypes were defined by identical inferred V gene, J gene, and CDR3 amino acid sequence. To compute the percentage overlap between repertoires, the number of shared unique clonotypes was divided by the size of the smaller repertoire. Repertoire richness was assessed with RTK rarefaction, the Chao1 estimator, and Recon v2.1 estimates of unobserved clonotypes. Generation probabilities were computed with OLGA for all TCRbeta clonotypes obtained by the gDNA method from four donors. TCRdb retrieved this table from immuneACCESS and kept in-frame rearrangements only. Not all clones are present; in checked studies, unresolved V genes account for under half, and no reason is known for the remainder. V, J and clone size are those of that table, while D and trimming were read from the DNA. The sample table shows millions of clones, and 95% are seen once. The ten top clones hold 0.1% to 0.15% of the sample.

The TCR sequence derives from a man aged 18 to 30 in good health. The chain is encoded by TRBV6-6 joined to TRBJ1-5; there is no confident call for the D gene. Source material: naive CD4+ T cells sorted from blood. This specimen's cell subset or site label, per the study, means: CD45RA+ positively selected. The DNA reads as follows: TGTGCCAGCAGCTCGGGGAGCAATCAGCCCCAGCATTTT. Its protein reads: CASSSGSNQPQHF.